This T cell receptor (beta chain) was observed in a study of T-cell reconstitution after alpha-beta-depleted transplantation in children. TCRbeta library construction was performed incorporating unique molecular identifiers. TCRdb called the PCR reads again in MiXCR, with one record for every CDR3 protein. The sample holds more than 150,000 distinct CDR3 sequences, roughly 7.5% seen once. This CDR3 is 12 amino acids long. Per germline, CDR1 SNHLY and CDR2 FYNNEI. V dropped 7 bases and J dropped 0 bases, with 6 bases sitting between them. The TCR was taken from a human donor who donated a stem cell graft to a child with Wiskott-Aldrich syndrome. The chain recombines TRBV2 with TRBJ2-5; D call uncertain. The source material was PBMCs from the stem cell graft donor, sampled from the stem cell graft. The CDR3 protein is CASMTDQETQYF. The DNA of the CDR3 is TGTGCCAGCATGACGGACCAAGAGACCCAGTACTTC. The full variable domain, rest sourced from reference TRBV2 and TRBJ2-5, is EPEVTQTPSHQVTQMGQEVILRCVPISNHLYFYWYRQILGQKVEFLVSFYNNEISEKSEIFDDQFSVERPDGSNFTLKIRSTKLEDSAMYFCASMTDQETQYFGPGTRLLVL.